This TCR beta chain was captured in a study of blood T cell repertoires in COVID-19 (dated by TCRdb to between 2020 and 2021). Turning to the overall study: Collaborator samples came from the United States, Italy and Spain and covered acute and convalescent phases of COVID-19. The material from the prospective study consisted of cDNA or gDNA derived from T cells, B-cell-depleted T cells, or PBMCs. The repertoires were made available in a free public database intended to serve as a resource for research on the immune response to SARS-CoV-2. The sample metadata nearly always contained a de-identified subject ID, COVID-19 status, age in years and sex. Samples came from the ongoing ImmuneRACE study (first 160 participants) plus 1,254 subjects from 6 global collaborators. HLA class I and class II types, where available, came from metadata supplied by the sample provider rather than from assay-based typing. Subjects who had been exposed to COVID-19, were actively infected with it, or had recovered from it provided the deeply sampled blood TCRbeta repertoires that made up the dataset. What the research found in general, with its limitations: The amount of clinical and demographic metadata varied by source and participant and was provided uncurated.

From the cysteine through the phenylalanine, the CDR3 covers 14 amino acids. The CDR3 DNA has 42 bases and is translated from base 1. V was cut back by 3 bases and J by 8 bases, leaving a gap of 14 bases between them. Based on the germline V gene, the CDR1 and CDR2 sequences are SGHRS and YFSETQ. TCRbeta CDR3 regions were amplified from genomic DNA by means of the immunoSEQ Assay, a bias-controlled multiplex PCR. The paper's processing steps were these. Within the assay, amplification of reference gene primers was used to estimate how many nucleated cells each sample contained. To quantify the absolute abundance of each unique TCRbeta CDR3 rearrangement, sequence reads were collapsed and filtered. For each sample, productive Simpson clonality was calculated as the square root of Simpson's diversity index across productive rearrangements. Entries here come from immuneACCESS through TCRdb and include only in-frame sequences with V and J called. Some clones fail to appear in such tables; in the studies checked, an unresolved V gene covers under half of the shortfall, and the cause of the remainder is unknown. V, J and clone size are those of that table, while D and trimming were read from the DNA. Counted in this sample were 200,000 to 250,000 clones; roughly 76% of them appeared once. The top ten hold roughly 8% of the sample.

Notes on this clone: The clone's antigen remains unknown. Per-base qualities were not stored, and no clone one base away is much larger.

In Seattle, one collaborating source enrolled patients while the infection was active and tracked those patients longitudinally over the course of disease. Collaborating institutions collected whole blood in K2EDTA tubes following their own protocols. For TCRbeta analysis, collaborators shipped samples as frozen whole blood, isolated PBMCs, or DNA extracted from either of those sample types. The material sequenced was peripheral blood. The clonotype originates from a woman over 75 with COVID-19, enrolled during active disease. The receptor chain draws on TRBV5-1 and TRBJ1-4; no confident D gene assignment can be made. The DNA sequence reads TGCGCCAGCAGCTGGGAGGGATTCTCCGAAAAACTGTTTTTT. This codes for CASSWEGFSEKLFF.